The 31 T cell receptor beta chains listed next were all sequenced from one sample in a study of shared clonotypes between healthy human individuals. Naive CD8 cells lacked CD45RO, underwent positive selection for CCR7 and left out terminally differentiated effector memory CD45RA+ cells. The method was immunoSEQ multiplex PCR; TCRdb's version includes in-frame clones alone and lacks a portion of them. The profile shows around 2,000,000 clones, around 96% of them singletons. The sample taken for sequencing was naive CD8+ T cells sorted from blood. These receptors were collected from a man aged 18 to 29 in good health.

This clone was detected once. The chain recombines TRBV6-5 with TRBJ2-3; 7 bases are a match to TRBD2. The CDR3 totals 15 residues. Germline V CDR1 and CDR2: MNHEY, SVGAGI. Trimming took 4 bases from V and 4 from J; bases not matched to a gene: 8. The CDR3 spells CASSWGGGVADTQYF. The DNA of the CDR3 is TGTGCCAGCAGTTGGGGGGGAGGGGTCGCAGATACGCAGTATTTT.

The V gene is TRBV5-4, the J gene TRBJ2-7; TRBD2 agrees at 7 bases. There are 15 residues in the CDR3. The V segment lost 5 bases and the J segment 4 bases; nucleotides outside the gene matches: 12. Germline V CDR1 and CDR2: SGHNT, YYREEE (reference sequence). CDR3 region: CASSSGLVNPYEQYF. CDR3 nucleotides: TGTGCCAGCAGTTCCGGACTAGTTAATCCGTACGAGCAGTACTTC.

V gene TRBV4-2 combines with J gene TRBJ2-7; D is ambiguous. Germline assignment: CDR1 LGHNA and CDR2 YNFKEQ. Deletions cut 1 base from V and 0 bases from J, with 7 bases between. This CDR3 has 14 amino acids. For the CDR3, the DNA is TGTGCCAGCAGCCAAGGAGACAACTCCTACGAGCAGTACTTC. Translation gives CASSQGDNSYEQYF.

The CDR3 coding sequence is TGTGCCAGCGGGGTGCAAAACACCGGGGAGCTGTTTTTT. Its protein product is CASGVQNTGELFF. The chain employs TRBV6-5 and TRBJ2-2; D is unclear. The CDR3 spans 13 residues. Looked up from germline, CDR1 is MNHEY and CDR2 is SVGAGI. V lost 8 bases and J lost 2, with 9 bases in between.

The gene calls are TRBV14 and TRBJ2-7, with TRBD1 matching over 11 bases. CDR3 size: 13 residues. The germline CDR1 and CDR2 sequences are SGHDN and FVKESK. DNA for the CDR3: TGTGGCGCTTCCGGGACAGGGGGATACGAGCAGTACTTC. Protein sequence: CGASGTGGYEQYF.

The CDR3 DNA reads TGTGCCAGCAGTTACGTAAGCGGTACGAACACCGGGGAGCTGTTTTTT. Protein sequence: CASSYVSGTNTGELFF. The chain combines TRBV6-5 with TRBJ2-2; TRBD2 is a possible D gene (5 bases). The V end lost 2 bases, the J end lost 0 bases, and 10 bases lay between the germline ends. Germline-derived CDR1 and CDR2 are MNHEY and SVGAGI. The CDR3 consists of 16 residues.

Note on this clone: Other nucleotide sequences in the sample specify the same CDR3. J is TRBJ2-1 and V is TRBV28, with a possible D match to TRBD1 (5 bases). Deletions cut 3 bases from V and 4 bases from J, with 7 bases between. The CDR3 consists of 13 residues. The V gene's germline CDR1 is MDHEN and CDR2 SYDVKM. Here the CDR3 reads CASSLQGYNEQFF. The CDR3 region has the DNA TGTGCCAGCAGTTTGCAGGGTTACAATGAGCAGTTCTTC.

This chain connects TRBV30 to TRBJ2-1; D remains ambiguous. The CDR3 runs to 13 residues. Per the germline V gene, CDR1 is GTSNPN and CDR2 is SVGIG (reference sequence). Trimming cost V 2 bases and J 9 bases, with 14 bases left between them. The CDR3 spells CAWSHVVVGEQFF. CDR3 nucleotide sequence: TGTGCCTGGAGTCATGTAGTGGTGGGTGAGCAGTTCTTC.

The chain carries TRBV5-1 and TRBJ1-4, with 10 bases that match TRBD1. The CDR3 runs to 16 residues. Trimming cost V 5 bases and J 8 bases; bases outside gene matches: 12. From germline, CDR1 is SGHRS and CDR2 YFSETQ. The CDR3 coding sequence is TGCGCCAGCAGTAAGGGGACAGGGGTAGGAAACGAAAAACTGTTTTTT. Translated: CASSKGTGVGNEKLFF.

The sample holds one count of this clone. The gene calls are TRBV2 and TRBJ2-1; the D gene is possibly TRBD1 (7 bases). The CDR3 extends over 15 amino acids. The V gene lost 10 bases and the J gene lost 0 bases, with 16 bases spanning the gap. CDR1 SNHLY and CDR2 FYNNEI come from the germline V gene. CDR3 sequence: CATGGGGFSYNEQFF. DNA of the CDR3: TGTGCCACCGGCGGAGGGGGCTTCTCCTACAATGAGCAGTTCTTC.

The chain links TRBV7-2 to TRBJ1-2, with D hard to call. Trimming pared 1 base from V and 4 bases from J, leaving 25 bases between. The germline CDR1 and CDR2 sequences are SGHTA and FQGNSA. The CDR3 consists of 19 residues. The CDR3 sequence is CASSLGGGLDPGYGYGYTF. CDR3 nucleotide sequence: TGTGCCAGCAGCTTAGGTGGCGGTCTCGACCCGGGGTACGGCTATGGCTACACCTTC.

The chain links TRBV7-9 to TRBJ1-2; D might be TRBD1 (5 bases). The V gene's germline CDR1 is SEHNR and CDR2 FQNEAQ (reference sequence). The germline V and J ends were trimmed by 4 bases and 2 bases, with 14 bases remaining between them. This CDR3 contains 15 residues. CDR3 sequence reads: CASSWGPGANYGYTF. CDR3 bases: TGTGCCAGCAGCTGGGGACCCGGGGCGAACTATGGCTACACCTTC. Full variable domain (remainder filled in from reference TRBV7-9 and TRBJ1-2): DTGVSQNPRHKITKRGQNVTFRCDPISEHNRLYWYRQTLGQGPEFLTYFQNEAQLEKSRLLSDRFSAERPKGSFSTLEIQRTEQGDSAMYLCASSWGPGANYGYTFGSGTRLTVV.

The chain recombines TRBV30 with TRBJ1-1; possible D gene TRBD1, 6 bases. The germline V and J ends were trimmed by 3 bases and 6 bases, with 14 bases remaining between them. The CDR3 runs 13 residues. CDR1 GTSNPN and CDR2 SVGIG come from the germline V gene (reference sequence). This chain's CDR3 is CAWSQTGPSEAFF. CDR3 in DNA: TGTGCCTGGAGCCAAACAGGGCCCTCTGAAGCTTTCTTT.

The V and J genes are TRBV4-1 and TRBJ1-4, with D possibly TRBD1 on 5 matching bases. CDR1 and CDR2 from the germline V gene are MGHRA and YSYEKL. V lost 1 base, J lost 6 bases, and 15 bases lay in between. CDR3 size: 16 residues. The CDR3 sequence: CASSQVAPGVDEKLFF. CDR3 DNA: TGCGCCAGCAGCCAAGTCGCGCCGGGGGTAGATGAAAAACTGTTTTTT.

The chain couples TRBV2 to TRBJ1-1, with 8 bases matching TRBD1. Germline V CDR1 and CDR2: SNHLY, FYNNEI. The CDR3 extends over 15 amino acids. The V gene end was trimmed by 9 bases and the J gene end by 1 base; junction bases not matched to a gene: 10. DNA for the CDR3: TGTGCCAGAGGCAGCCAGGGGGCCGGGAACACTGAAGCTTTCTTT. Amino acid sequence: CARGSQGAGNTEAFF.

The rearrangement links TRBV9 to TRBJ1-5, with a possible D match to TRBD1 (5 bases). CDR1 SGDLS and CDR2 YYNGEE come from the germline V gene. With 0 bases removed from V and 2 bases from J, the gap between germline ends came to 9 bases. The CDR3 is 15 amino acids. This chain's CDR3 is CASSVDGAGNQPQHF. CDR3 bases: TGTGCCAGCAGCGTAGATGGGGCTGGCAATCAGCCCCAGCATTTT.

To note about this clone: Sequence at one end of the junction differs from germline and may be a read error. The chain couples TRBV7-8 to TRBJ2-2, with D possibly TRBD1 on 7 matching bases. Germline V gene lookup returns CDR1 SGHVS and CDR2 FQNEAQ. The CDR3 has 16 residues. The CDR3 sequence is CASSQRQGADGGELFF. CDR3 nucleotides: TGTGCCAGCAGCCAACGACAGGGAGCGGACGGCGGGGAGCTATTTTTT.

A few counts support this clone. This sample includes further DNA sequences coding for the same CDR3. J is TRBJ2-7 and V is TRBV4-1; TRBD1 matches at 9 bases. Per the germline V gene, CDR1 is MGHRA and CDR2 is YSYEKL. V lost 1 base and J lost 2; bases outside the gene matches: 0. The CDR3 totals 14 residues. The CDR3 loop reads CASSQGQGAYEQYF. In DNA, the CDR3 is TGCGCCAGCAGCCAAGGACAGGGGGCCTACGAGCAGTACTTC.

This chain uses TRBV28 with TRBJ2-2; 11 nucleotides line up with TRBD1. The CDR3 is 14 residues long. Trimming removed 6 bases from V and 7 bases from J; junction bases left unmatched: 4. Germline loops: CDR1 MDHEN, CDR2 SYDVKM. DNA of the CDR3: TGTGCCAGCAGGGGGGGGACAGGGGGCGGGGAGCTGTTTTTT. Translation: CASRGGTGGGELFF.

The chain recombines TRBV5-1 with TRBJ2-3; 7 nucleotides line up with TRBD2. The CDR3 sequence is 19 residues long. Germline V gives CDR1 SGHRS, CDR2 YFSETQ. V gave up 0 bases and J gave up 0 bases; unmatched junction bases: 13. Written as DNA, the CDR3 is TGCGCCAGCAGCTTGGGTACGTTCTCTAGCGGAACTAGCACAGATACGCAGTATTTT. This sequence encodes CASSLGTFSSGTSTDTQYF.

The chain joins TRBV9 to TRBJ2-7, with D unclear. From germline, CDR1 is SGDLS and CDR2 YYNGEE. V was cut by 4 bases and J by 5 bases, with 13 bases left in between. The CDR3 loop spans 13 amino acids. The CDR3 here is CASSPEGEDEQYF. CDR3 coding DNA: TGTGCCAGCAGCCCCGAAGGTGAGGACGAGCAGTACTTC.

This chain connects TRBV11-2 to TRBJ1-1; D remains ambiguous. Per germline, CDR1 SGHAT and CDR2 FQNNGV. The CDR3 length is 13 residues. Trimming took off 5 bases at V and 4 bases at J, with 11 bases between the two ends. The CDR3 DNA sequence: TGTGCCAGCAGCCGGGTCCCGGGCACTGAAGCTTTCTTT. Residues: CASSRVPGTEAFF.

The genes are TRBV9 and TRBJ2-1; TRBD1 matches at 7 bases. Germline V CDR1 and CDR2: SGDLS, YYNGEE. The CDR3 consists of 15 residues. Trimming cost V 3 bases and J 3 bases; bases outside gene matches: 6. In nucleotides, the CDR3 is TGTGCCAGCAGCGCTTGGACAGGCAGCTACAATGAGCAGTTCTTC. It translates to CASSAWTGSYNEQFF.

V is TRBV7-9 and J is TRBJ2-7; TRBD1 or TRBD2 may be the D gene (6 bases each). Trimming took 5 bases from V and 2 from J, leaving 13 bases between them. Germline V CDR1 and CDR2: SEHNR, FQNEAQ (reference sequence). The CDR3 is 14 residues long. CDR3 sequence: CASSPGAPPYEQYF. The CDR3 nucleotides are TGTGCCAGCAGCCCGGGGGCCCCTCCCTACGAGCAGTACTTC.

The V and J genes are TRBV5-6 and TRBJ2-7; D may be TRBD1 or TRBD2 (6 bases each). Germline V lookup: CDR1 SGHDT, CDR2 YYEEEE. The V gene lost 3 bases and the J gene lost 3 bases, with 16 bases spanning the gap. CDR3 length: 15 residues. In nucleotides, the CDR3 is TGTGCCAGCAGCTGGGGGGCAGGAACTTACTACGAGCAGTACTTC. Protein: CASSWGAGTYYEQYF.

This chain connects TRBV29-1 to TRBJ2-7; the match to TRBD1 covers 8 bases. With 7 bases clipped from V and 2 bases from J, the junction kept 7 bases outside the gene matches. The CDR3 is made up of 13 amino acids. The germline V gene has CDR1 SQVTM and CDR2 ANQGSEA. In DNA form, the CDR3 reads TGCAGCGCGAACGGACAGGGCCCCTACGAGCAGTACTTC. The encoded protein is CSANGQGPYEQYF.

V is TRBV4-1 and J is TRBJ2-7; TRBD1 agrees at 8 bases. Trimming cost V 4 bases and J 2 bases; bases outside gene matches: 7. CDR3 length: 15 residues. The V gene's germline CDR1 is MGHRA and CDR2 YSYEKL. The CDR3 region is CASSRATGDAYEQYF. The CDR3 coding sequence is TGCGCCAGCAGCCGAGCGACAGGGGACGCCTACGAGCAGTACTTC.

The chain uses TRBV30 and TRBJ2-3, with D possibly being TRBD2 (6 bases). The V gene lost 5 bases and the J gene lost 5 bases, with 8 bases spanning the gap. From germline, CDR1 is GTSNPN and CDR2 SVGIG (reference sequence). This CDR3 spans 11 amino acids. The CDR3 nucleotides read TGTGCCTGGGGAGGGGAAGATACGCAGTATTTT. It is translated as CAWGGEDTQYF.

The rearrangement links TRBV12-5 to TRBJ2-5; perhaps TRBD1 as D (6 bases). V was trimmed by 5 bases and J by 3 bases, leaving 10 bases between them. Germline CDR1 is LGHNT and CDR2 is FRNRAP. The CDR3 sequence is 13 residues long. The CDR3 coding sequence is TGTGCTAGTGGTCCAGGGGTGGAAGAGACCCAGTACTTC. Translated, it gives CASGPGVEETQYF.

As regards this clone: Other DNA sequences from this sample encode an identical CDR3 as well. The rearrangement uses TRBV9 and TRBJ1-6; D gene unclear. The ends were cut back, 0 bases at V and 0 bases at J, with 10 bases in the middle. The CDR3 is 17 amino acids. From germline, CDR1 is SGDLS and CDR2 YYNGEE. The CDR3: CASSVGGVSSYNSPLHF. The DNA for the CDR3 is TGTGCCAGCAGCGTAGGGGGTGTAAGCTCCTATAATTCACCCCTCCACTTT.

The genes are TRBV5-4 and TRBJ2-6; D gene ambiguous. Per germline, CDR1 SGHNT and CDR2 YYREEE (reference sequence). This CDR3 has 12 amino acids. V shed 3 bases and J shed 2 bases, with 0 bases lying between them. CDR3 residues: CASSSGANVLTF. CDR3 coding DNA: TGTGCCAGCAGCTCTGGGGCCAACGTCCTGACTTTC.